This entry lists 5 T cell receptor beta chains sequenced from one sample in a study of blood T cell repertoires in COVID-19. Libraries were prepared by immunoSEQ multiplex PCR; TCRdb keeps only in-frame clonotypes and omits some of them. This sample has fewer than 75,000 clones; around nine tenths occur once, and the top ten carry 3% to 4.5%. The sequenced sample was peripheral blood. The source of these receptors is a man aged 65-85 years with acute or convalescent COVID-19.

The CDR3 DNA is TGTGCCAGCAGCTCTGGAGGACAGGGAGGGAGCTATGGCTACACCTTC. The encoded protein is CASSSGGQGGSYGYTF. The chain employs TRBV5-4 and TRBJ1-2; TRBD1 matches 8 bases. The CDR3 extends over 16 amino acids. CDR1 and CDR2 from the germline V gene are SGHNT and YYREEE (reference sequence). The V and J ends lost 3 bases and 4 bases, in that order; junction bases with no gene match: 11.

This clone has a single count. J is TRBJ2-7 and V is TRBV6-1, with TRBD1 as a possible D gene (6 bases). With 2 bases removed from V and 3 bases from J, the gap between germline ends came to 8 bases. Germline V gene data show CDR1 as MNHNS and CDR2 as SASEGT. This CDR3 contains 13 residues. For the CDR3, the DNA is TGTGCCAGCAGTGAAATGGACAGCTACGAGCAGTACTTC. This translates into CASSEMDSYEQYF.

The rearrangement uses TRBV4-1 and TRBJ1-5, with D unresolved. Trimming cost V 4 bases and J 1 base, with 11 bases left between them. The germline V gene encodes CDR1 MGHRA and CDR2 YSYEKL. The CDR3 loop spans 15 amino acids. CDR3 sequence reads: CASSRLDGSNQPQHF. In DNA, the CDR3 is TGCGCCAGCAGCCGCCTAGATGGGAGCAATCAGCCCCAGCATTTT.

The V call is TRBV27, the J call TRBJ1-2; D perhaps matches TRBD1 (5 bases). Trimming took 5 bases from V and 4 from J, leaving 14 bases between them. Germline V gene lookup returns CDR1 MNHEY and CDR2 SMNVEV (reference sequence). This CDR3 comprises 14 residues. In DNA, the CDR3 is TGTGCCAGCAGTACACTCACGGACACCTATGGCTACACCTTC. Encoded protein: CASSTLTDTYGYTF.

CDR3: CSVRQGTYGYTF. The CDR3 DNA sequence: TGCAGCGTCCGACAGGGGACCTATGGCTACACCTTC. J is TRBJ1-2 and V is TRBV29-1; TRBD1 aligns across 8 bases. Germline trimming cut 6 bases from V and 4 bases from J; bases unmatched to any gene: 4. Germline V gives CDR1 SQVTM, CDR2 ANQGSEA. The length of the CDR3 is 12 residues.